Each of the 31 T cell receptor beta chains below was sequenced from the same sample in a study of blood T cells in healthy people across ages. A second roughly 6 to 11 cycle PCR used barcoded and J-beta primers. Via MiXCR, TCRdb re-called the 5' RACE reads, giving one row per CDR3 protein. The sample contains some 690,000 distinct CDR3 sequences, around a fifth of which appear only once. The sequenced material came from blood. These receptors came from a man between 65 and 85 years old in good health.

This clonotype was detected only a few times. The V call is TRBV2, the J call TRBJ1-2; D gene unclear. The germline gives CDR1 SNHLY, CDR2 FYNNEI. The CDR3 totals 14 residues. V gave up 1 base and J gave up 3 bases, with 9 bases separating them. CDR3 nucleotide sequence: TGTGCCAGCAGTGAAGGGGGTTCTTACTATGGCTACACCTTC. It translates to CASSEGGSYYGYTF.

The chain is built from TRBV5-1 and TRBJ2-3; 7 bases line up with TRBD1. With V trimmed by 0 bases and J by 4 bases, 5 bases remained unmatched. This CDR3 has 15 amino acids. Germline-derived CDR1 and CDR2 are SGHRS and YFSETQ. The CDR3 is CASSLATGVADTQYF. In DNA, the CDR3 is TGCGCCAGCAGCTTGGCTACAGGGGTTGCAGATACGCAGTATTTT.

The chain links TRBV29-1 to TRBJ2-1; D might be TRBD2 (5 bases). The J call may be in error: the DNA end matches TRBJ2-5 better. The CDR3 has 12 residues. In germline, CDR1 is SQVTM, CDR2 ANQGSEA. CDR3 DNA: TGCAGCGTTGAACGAGGGTGGGAGACCCAGTACTTC. Amino acids: CSVERGWETQYF.

This clonotype was detected ten times or more. V gene TRBV12-3 or TRBV12-4 combines with J gene TRBJ2-3; the match to TRBD1 covers 9 bases. This CDR3 comprises 15 residues. After removal of 5 bases from V and 2 bases from J, the junction contained 5 bases not matched to a gene. The CDR3 bases are TGTGCCAGCAGTGGGGACAGGGTCTACACAGATACGCAGTATTTT. Translation: CASSGDRVYTDTQYF.

This clonotype has ten or more counts. The chain couples TRBV9 to TRBJ2-3; no firm D call. Germline CDR1 is SGDLS and CDR2 is YYNGEE. The CDR3 is 12 residues long. Deletions cut 0 bases from V and 6 bases from J, with 5 bases between. CDR3 protein: CASSVGADTQYF. CDR3 DNA sequence: TGTGCCAGCAGCGTAGGAGCGGATACGCAGTATTTT.

This clonotype appeared a few times. The chain joins TRBV10-3 to TRBJ2-1; no definite D call. The CDR3 totals 11 residues. CDR1 ENHRY and CDR2 SYGVKD come from the germline V gene. The ends were cut back, 6 bases at V and 8 bases at J, with 8 bases in the middle. CDR3 nucleotide sequence: TGTGCCATCAGCTCCCGGGATGAGCAGTTCTTC. It translates to CAISSRDEQFF.

Only a few counts were recorded for this clonotype. This chain joins TRBV20-1 and TRBJ2-1; TRBD2 aligns across 9 bases. Germline assignment: CDR1 DFQATT and CDR2 SNEGSKA (reference sequence). The CDR3 extends over 14 amino acids. J was trimmed by 6 bases and V by 5 bases; bases with no gene match: 8. CDR3 residues: CSAVSSGGRNEQFF. CDR3 nucleotide sequence: TGCAGTGCTGTAAGTAGCGGGGGCCGCAATGAGCAGTTCTTC.

The rearrangement links TRBV6-2 or TRBV6-3 to TRBJ2-2; TRBD1 is a possible D gene (5 bases). Germline V gene data show CDR1 as MNHEY and CDR2 as SVGEGT. This CDR3 region has 17 residues. The V end lost 8 bases, the J end lost 0 bases, and 19 bases lay between the germline ends. The CDR3 protein is CASGRPRVHANTGELFF. The CDR3 nucleotides read TGTGCCAGCGGACGTCCCAGGGTCCACGCGAACACCGGGGAGCTGTTTTTT.

This clonotype was observed many times. The rearrangement joins TRBV7-3 to TRBJ2-1; 11 bases match TRBD2. The V and J ends lost 6 bases and 8 bases, in that order; junction bases with no gene match: 9. CDR1 SGHTA and CDR2 FQGTGA come from the germline V gene. The CDR3 runs 15 residues. Written as DNA, the CDR3 is TGTGCCAGCAGTTGGGGACTAGCGGACGGAGATGAGCAGTTCTTC. Protein sequence: CASSWGLADGDEQFF.

There are many counts of this clonotype. J is TRBJ2-5 and V is TRBV29-1; a weak D match, TRBD2 (5 bases). This CDR3 is 12 amino acids long. Germline loops: CDR1 SQVTM, CDR2 ANQGSEA. V was trimmed by 7 bases and J by 4 bases, leaving 13 bases between them. CDR3 bases: TGCAGCGCCCTCAGCGGTCGAGAGACCCAGTACTTC. It yields the protein CSALSGRETQYF.

The chain carries TRBV28 and TRBJ2-4; D possibly corresponds to TRBD2 (6 bases). Germline V gives CDR1 MDHEN, CDR2 SYDVKM. The V end lost 3 bases, the J end lost 0 bases, and 12 bases lay between the germline ends. The length of the CDR3 is 16 residues. The DNA of the CDR3 is TGTGCCAGCAGTTTTCGGGGGAACCTAGCCAAAAACATTCAGTACTTC. Amino acid sequence: CASSFRGNLAKNIQYF.

V is TRBV19 and J is TRBJ1-2, with no clear D. Per the germline V gene, CDR1 is LNHDA and CDR2 is SQIVND (reference sequence). The CDR3 sequence is 16 residues long. Trimming took 0 bases from V and 0 from J, leaving 11 bases between them. CDR3 DNA: TGTGCCAGTAGTATAGATCTTCAGGTTGCTAACTATGGCTACACCTTC. Its protein is CASSIDLQVANYGYTF.

CDR3: CASTYLGPGEDTQYF. The CDR3 DNA follows: TGTGCCAGCACCTATTTGGGACCGGGAGAAGATACGCAGTATTTT. The chain couples TRBV12-3 or TRBV12-4 to TRBJ2-3, with D possibly being TRBD2 (6 bases). V gave up 7 bases and J gave up 5 bases, with 19 bases separating them. This CDR3 has 15 residues.

V and J are TRBV6-6 and TRBJ1-1, with 9 bases identical to TRBD1. The germline V gene has CDR1 MNHNY and CDR2 SVGAGI (reference sequence). Trimming cost V 2 bases and J 6 bases; bases outside gene matches: 13. CDR3 length equals 17 residues. The CDR3 is CASSYGAGTGSEAEAFF. As DNA, the CDR3 is TGTGCCAGCAGTTACGGAGCCGGGACAGGGAGTGAGGCTGAAGCTTTCTTT.

The CDR3 protein is CSAGTATNEKLFF. In DNA, the CDR3 is TGCAGCGCCGGGACAGCAACTAATGAAAAACTGTTTTTT. The chain joins TRBV29-1 to TRBJ1-4; 7 nucleotides agree with TRBD1. The CDR3 is made up of 13 amino acids. CDR1 and CDR2 (germline): SQVTM, ANQGSEA. V shed 7 bases and J 0 bases; nucleotides not matched to a gene: 2.

The V gene is TRBV5-4, the J gene TRBJ2-1, with 10 bases fitting TRBD2. Germline V gene data show CDR1 as SGHNT and CDR2 as YYREEE (reference sequence). The V and J ends lost 1 base and 2 bases, in that order; junction bases with no gene match: 3. CDR3 length equals 16 residues. CDR3 sequence (DNA): TGTGCCAGCAGCTTGCCCCTAGCGGGAGCCTACAATGAGCAGTTCTTC. Its protein product is CASSLPLAGAYNEQFF.

This clonotype was observed a handful of times. The chain uses TRBV9 and TRBJ2-1; D assignment may be TRBD1 or TRBD2 (5 bases each). Germline-derived CDR1 and CDR2 are SGDLS and YYNGEE. This CDR3 spans 17 amino acids. V was pared by 9 bases and J by 3 bases, with 25 bases between. The CDR3 region is CAKRHPGDEGCYNEQFF. In nucleotides, the CDR3 is TGTGCCAAGAGGCACCCCGGGGACGAAGGGTGCTACAATGAGCAGTTCTTC.

The chain has TRBV19 and TRBJ1-5; D possibly corresponds to TRBD1 (5 bases). CDR1 is LNHDA and CDR2 is SQIVND in the germline V gene (reference sequence). Trimming left V 7 bases short and J 6 bases short, with 13 bases between. CDR3 length: 13 amino acids. The CDR3, as DNA: TGTGCCAGTACGGGGGGGGTTGTTCAGCCCCAGCATTTT. Translated, it gives CASTGGVVQPQHF. Using reference TRBV19 and TRBJ1-5 for the parts outside the CDR3, the full variable domain is DGGITQSPKYLFRKEGQNVTLSCEQNLNHDAMYWYRQDPGQGLRLIYYSQIVNDFQKGDIAEGYSVSREKKESFPLTVTSAQKNPTAFYLCASTGGVVQPQHFGDGTRLSIL.

This clonotype came up a few times. This chain links TRBV9 with TRBJ2-5; D is ambiguous. Between the trimmed V and J ends, which lost 6 bases and 4 bases, there was a span of 19 bases. The germline V gene encodes CDR1 SGDLS and CDR2 YYNGEE. The CDR3 length is 15 residues. The CDR3 spells CASTVAGSRTETQYF. Written as DNA, the CDR3 is TGTGCCAGCACCGTGGCAGGCTCGAGGACAGAGACCCAGTACTTC.

As regards this clonotype: This sequence may be a read error, since a much larger clone differs from it by one base. The rearrangement joins TRBV24-1 to TRBJ2-5; 9 nucleotides match TRBD2. Matching the DNA end better, TRBJ2-1 makes the J call doubtful. The CDR3 totals 18 residues. Germline V gives CDR1 KGHDR, CDR2 SFDVKD. CDR3 sequence reads: CAPSGPPNPRREGSEQFF. The CDR3 DNA follows: TGTGCCCCCAGTGGTCCCCCCAACCCCCGGCGGGAGGGCAGTGAGCAGTTCTTC.

The rearrangement links TRBV14 to TRBJ2-3; D is unresolved. Trimming cost V 1 base and J 4 bases, with 18 bases left between them. The CDR3 loop spans 17 amino acids. Germline lookup yields CDR1 SGHDN and CDR2 FVKESK. The CDR3 loop is CASSQGWGSLGPDTQYF. CDR3 DNA sequence: TGTGCCAGCAGCCAAGGGTGGGGATCCCTAGGCCCAGATACGCAGTATTTT.

The V and J genes are TRBV7-6 and TRBJ2-3; 8 bases match TRBD2. The ends lost 5 bases at V and 8 bases at J; junction bases unmatched: 12. From germline, CDR1 is SGHVS and CDR2 FNYEAQ. This CDR3 region has 15 residues. CDR3 protein: CASSPILAGAGTQYF. CDR3 bases: TGTGCCAGCAGCCCAATTCTAGCGGGTGCGGGTACGCAGTATTTT.

J is TRBJ2-2 and V is TRBV6-5, with D perhaps matching TRBD1 or TRBD2 (5 bases each). The CDR3 extends over 16 amino acids. V shed 6 bases and J shed 6 bases, with 20 bases lying between them. Germline V gives CDR1 MNHEY, CDR2 SVGAGI. The chain's CDR3 is CASSPLGGMSAGELFF. The DNA of the CDR3 is TGTGCCAGCAGCCCCCTTGGGGGTATGTCGGCCGGGGAGCTGTTTTTT.

This chain connects TRBV29-1 to TRBJ2-2; D is perhaps TRBD1 (6 bases). The CDR3 is 15 amino acids. The germline gives CDR1 SQVTM, CDR2 ANQGSEA. The V end was cut by 6 bases, the J end by 4 bases, with 18 bases between. The CDR3 nucleotides read TGCAGCGTCCGTCCCGGGACAATCTCCACCGGGGAGCTGTTTTTT. The encoded protein is CSVRPGTISTGELFF.

This rearrangement joins TRBV6-5 to TRBJ2-7, with a weak D call TRBD1 (6 bases). V lost 2 bases and J 2 bases, leaving 10 bases between the germline ends. Germline V gene data show CDR1 as MNHEY and CDR2 as SVGAGI. This CDR3 has 14 amino acids. The CDR3 region is CASSYPGTPYEQYF. The CDR3 bases are TGTGCCAGCAGTTACCCAGGGACACCCTACGAGCAGTACTTC.

This clonotype was detected only a few times. The chain uses TRBV19 and TRBJ1-2, with 8 bases lining up with TRBD1. This CDR3 comprises 20 residues. J gave up 5 bases and V 1 base, and 21 bases lay outside the gene matches. From germline, CDR1 is LNHDA and CDR2 SQIVND (reference sequence). The CDR3 sequence is CASSIGGHHRSGQAIYGYTF. The CDR3 DNA sequence: TGTGCCAGTAGTATAGGGGGGCACCATCGATCGGGACAGGCTATTTATGGCTACACCTTC.

This clonotype came up many times. The rearrangement links TRBV5-1 to TRBJ2-7; 10 bases are a match to TRBD1. The germline gives CDR1 SGHRS, CDR2 YFSETQ. V dropped 0 bases and J dropped 4; count of bases not matched to a gene: 4. The CDR3 has 15 residues. The CDR3 reads CASSLAGTGEYEQYF. Written as DNA, the CDR3 is TGCGCCAGCAGCTTGGCCGGGACAGGGGAGTACGAGCAGTACTTC.

This clonotype appeared a few times. The rearrangement uses TRBV9 and TRBJ2-5; 7 nucleotides match TRBD2. After removal of 2 bases from V and 5 bases from J, the junction contained 9 bases not matched to a gene. The germline gives CDR1 SGDLS, CDR2 YYNGEE. The length of the CDR3 is 15 residues. This chain's CDR3 is CASSVGGQSLETQYF. CDR3 nucleotide sequence: TGTGCCAGCAGCGTGGGAGGGCAGTCCCTGGAGACCCAGTACTTC.

This clonotype showed up many times. The genes are TRBV20-1 and TRBJ2-7, with D perhaps being TRBD1 or TRBD2 (5 bases each). Germline V gene sequence: CDR1 DFQATT, CDR2 SNEGSKA (reference sequence). V lost 7 bases, J lost 8 bases, and 9 bases lay in between. The CDR3 sequence is 9 residues long. The CDR3 reads CSVGPKQYF. In nucleotides, the CDR3 is TGCAGTGTGGGACCAAAGCAGTACTTC.

This chain joins TRBV9 and TRBJ2-3; 7 bases are a match to TRBD2. Trimming at V came to 4 bases and at J to 4 bases, leaving 9 bases not matched to a gene. The CDR3 is 15 residues long. The V gene's germline CDR1 is SGDLS and CDR2 YYNGEE. CDR3 sequence reads: CASSFRDTSADTQYF. The CDR3 DNA is TGTGCCAGCAGCTTTCGAGATACTAGCGCAGATACGCAGTATTTT.

The sample holds a few counts of this clonotype. The V call is TRBV7-6, the J call TRBJ2-1; D may be TRBD2 (6 bases). The V and J ends lost 5 bases and 0 bases respectively, with 14 bases between them. The CDR3 extends over 16 amino acids. Germline V lookup: CDR1 SGHVS, CDR2 FNYEAQ. CDR3 loop: CASSTSTLASYNEQFF. The CDR3 DNA follows: TGTGCCAGCAGCACCTCGACACTAGCCTCCTACAATGAGCAGTTCTTC.